One sample yielded the 21 T cell receptor beta chains listed below, sequenced in a study of identical twins. TCRdb re-called the 5' RACE reads with MiXCR, one entry per CDR3 protein. The sample consists of about 240,000 distinct CDR3 sequences, 7.5% of them appearing once. This sample was also put to use in a study of yellow fever vaccine responses in identical twins.

The source material was CD8+ T cells sorted from blood. The source of these receptors is a young woman in good health.

This clonotype was detected many times. V is TRBV9 and J is TRBJ2-7, with D possibly TRBD1 on 6 matching bases. Trimming shortened V by 6 bases and J by 5 bases, and 21 bases separated the two germline ends. The CDR3 runs to 15 residues. Looked up from germline, CDR1 is SGDLS and CDR2 is YYNGEE. This CDR3 is CASTETGSLIDEQYF. The CDR3 DNA sequence: TGTGCCAGCACAGAGACAGGATCCCTTATTGACGAGCAGTACTTC.

The sample holds many counts of this clonotype. J is TRBJ2-7 and V is TRBV10-3; D unresolved. Germline CDR1 reads ENHRY; CDR2 reads SYGVKD. With 0 bases removed from V and 7 bases from J, the gap between germline ends came to 10 bases. The CDR3 is made up of 13 amino acids. The CDR3 DNA sequence: TGTGCCATCAGTGAGTCAGCCTCCCCGGAGCAGTACTTC. Translating gives CAISESASPEQYF.

This clonotype turned up a few times. This CDR3 is CASSPRQGANTEAFF. The CDR3, as DNA: TGTGCCAGCAGCCCACGACAGGGGGCGAACACTGAAGCTTTCTTT. The J gene is TRBJ1-1, the V gene TRBV11-3, with 10 bases identical to TRBD1. This CDR3 has 15 amino acids. The trim removed 5 bases at V and 1 base at J, leaving 4 bases unmatched. The germline V gene encodes CDR1 SGHNT and CDR2 YENEEA.

There are a few counts of this clonotype. The V gene is TRBV6-4, the J gene TRBJ2-3, with 12 bases identical to TRBD2. Germline lookup yields CDR1 MRHNA and CDR2 SNTAGT. There are 16 residues in the CDR3. The junction had 2 bases not matched to a gene; V was cut back by 0 bases and J by 4 bases. This CDR3 is CASSDSGTSGPDTQYF. In DNA form, the CDR3 reads TGTGCCAGCAGTGACTCCGGGACTAGCGGGCCAGATACGCAGTATTTT.

The chain combines TRBV2 with TRBJ2-7; 8 bases fit TRBD2. The CDR3 length is 14 residues. Germline V lookup: CDR1 SNHLY, CDR2 FYNNEI. The J segment lost 5 bases and the V segment lost 7 bases, leaving 10 bases of the junction unmatched. CDR3 sequence reads: CASTPPAGVDEQYF. CDR3 nucleotide sequence: TGTGCCAGCACCCCCCCAGCGGGAGTGGACGAGCAGTACTTC.

This clonotype has a handful of counts. The chain employs TRBV12-3 or TRBV12-4 and TRBJ2-1, with D perhaps given as TRBD1 or TRBD2 (5 bases each). V was trimmed by 1 base and J by 9 bases, leaving 13 bases between them. The CDR3 runs to 14 residues. The CDR3 nucleotides are TGTGCCAGCAGTTTAGGGTCCGGGGCGGGTGAGCAGTTCTTC. Translated, it gives CASSLGSGAGEQFF.

In this sample, this clonotype turned up many times. The gene calls are TRBV5-6 and TRBJ2-7; tentative D call: TRBD1 (6 bases). Trimming removed 1 base from V and 2 bases from J, with 10 bases in between. From germline, CDR1 is SGHDT and CDR2 YYEEEE. The CDR3 spans 14 residues. CDR3 in amino acids: CASSLLTGTYEQYV. The CDR3 nucleotides are TGTGCCAGCAGCTTGTTGACAGGAACCTACGAGCAGTACGTC.

Regarding this clonotype: Relative to the germline gene, one junction end is altered; a read error may explain this. V usage is TRBV3-1 and J usage is TRBJ2-1; TRBD2 is a possible D gene (6 bases). This CDR3 spans 16 amino acids. Germline values: CDR1 LGHDT, CDR2 YNNKEL (reference sequence). Here the CDR3 DNA reads TGTGCCAGCTGCCAAAGTCCCCGGCTAGCGTGGGATGAGCAGTTCTTC. Protein product: CASCQSPRLAWDEQFF.

The chain has TRBV27 and TRBJ2-3; TRBD2 is a possible D gene (6 bases). Germline values: CDR1 MNHEY, CDR2 SMNVEV (reference sequence). This CDR3 has 18 amino acids. Deletions cut 0 bases from V and 3 bases from J, with 19 bases between. CDR3 nucleotides: TGTGCCAGCAGTTTATCGAATCCGACGGGAGTTCTTACAGATACGCAGTATTTT. Translating gives CASSLSNPTGVLTDTQYF.

In its sample, this clonotype was seen a few times. This chain links TRBV27 with TRBJ2-5, with TRBD2 identical over 9 bases. The junction had 3 bases not matched to a gene; V was cut back by 8 bases and J by 5 bases. Germline V gene sequence: CDR1 MNHEY, CDR2 SMNVEV (reference sequence). The CDR3 runs to 12 residues. CDR3 coding DNA: TGTGCCAGCGGGACTAGCCGTGAGACCCAGTACTTC. It encodes CASGTSRETQYF.

This clonotype has ten or more counts. The genes are TRBV15 and TRBJ2-1, with D perhaps given as TRBD1 or TRBD2 (5 bases each). The V gene's germline CDR1 is LNHNV and CDR2 YYDKDF (reference sequence). Trimming removed 3 bases from V and 4 bases from J, with 7 bases in between. The CDR3 consists of 13 residues. In nucleotides, the CDR3 is TGTGCCACCAGCAGGGGACGGTACAATGAGCAGTTCTTC. It translates to CATSRGRYNEQFF. The variable domain in full, with the rest retrieved from reference TRBV15 and TRBJ2-1, is DAMVIQNPRYQVTQFGKPVTLSCSQTLNHNVMYWYQQKSSQAPKLLFHYYDKDFNNEADTPDNFQSRRPNTSFCFLDIRSPGLGDTAMYLCATSRGRYNEQFFGPGTRLTVL.

This clonotype occurred a few times. This rearrangement joins TRBV5-6 to TRBJ1-5; D call uncertain. Between the trimmed V and J ends, which lost 0 bases and 6 bases, there was a span of 7 bases. The CDR3 runs 13 residues. Germline-derived CDR1 and CDR2 are SGHDT and YYEEEE. The CDR3 protein is CASSLVQGQPQHF. CDR3 nucleotides: TGTGCCAGCAGCTTGGTCCAAGGTCAGCCCCAGCATTTT. Variable domain in full (rest from reference TRBV5-6 and TRBJ1-5): DAGVTQSPTHLIKTRGQQVTLRCSPKSGHDTVSWYQQALGQGPQFIFQYYEEEERQRGNFPDRFSGHQFPNYSSELNVNALLLGDSALYLCASSLVQGQPQHFGDGTRLSIL.

In this sample, this clonotype turned up many times. This rearrangement joins TRBV6-4 to TRBJ2-3; possible D gene TRBD1, 6 bases. V lost 6 bases and J 4 bases, leaving 20 bases between the germline ends. CDR1 and CDR2 (germline): MRHNA, SNTAGT. The CDR3 totals 16 residues. CDR3 sequence: CASSRNPLQGPDTQYF. The CDR3 DNA sequence: TGTGCCAGCAGCCGCAACCCGCTACAGGGCCCAGATACGCAGTATTTT.

This rearrangement joins TRBV7-1 to TRBJ2-1; 14 bases align to TRBD2. TRBV7-1 is designated an ORF whose function remains uncertain. This CDR3 is 24 amino acids long. Unmatched junction bases numbered 28, after V lost 5 bases and J lost 4 bases. CDR3 loop: CASSPRRWGAGLAGVLGPYNEQFF. The CDR3 coding sequence is TGTGCCAGCAGCCCTAGACGCTGGGGCGCGGGACTAGCGGGGGTGTTGGGTCCTTACAATGAGCAGTTCTTC.

This clonotype was seen a handful of times. J is TRBJ2-1 and V is TRBV7-8; TRBD2 aligns across 7 bases. The V and J ends lost 1 base and 0 bases, in that order; junction bases with no gene match: 9. CDR1 is SGHVS and CDR2 is FQNEAQ in the germline V gene. The CDR3 loop spans 18 amino acids. CDR3 sequence reads: CASSLVPSAGPSYNEQFF. The CDR3 nucleotides read TGTGCCAGCAGCTTAGTCCCATCAGCGGGACCCTCCTACAATGAGCAGTTCTTC.

The genes are TRBV7-8 and TRBJ2-1, with a tentative D call TRBD2 (6 bases). The germline V gene has CDR1 SGHVS and CDR2 FQNEAQ. Trimming removed 2 bases at V and 7 bases at J, with 15 bases between. The CDR3 is 15 amino acids. CDR3 in amino acids: CASSLWGGKGNEQFF. In nucleotides, the CDR3 is TGTGCCAGCAGCTTATGGGGCGGGAAGGGAAATGAGCAGTTCTTC.

At least ten counts were recorded for this clonotype. This sequence joins TRBV27 and TRBJ2-7, with 9 bases identical to TRBD2. V shed 5 bases, J shed 2 bases, and the junction held 10 bases outside the gene matches. CDR1 is MNHEY and CDR2 is SMNVEV in the germline V gene (reference sequence). This CDR3 is 16 amino acids long. In DNA form, the CDR3 reads TGTGCCAGCAGTCCGTCCGGCGGGAGGGCCCCCTACGAGCAGTACTTC. Its protein product is CASSPSGGRAPYEQYF.

The gene calls are TRBV5-1 and TRBJ2-1; D gene uncertain. V lost 4 bases to trimming and J lost 0 bases, with 14 bases between them. The length of the CDR3 is 16 residues. CDR1 and CDR2 from the germline V gene are SGHRS and YFSETQ. Here the CDR3 DNA reads TGCGCCAGCAGCGGAATGGAGCAAAGCTCCTACAATGAGCAGTTCTTC. This translates into CASSGMEQSSYNEQFF. Full variable domain (rest looked up from reference TRBV5-1 and TRBJ2-1): KAGVTQTPRYLIKTRGQQVTLSCSPISGHRSVSWYQQTPGQGLQFLFEYFSETQRNKGNFPGRFSGRQFSNSRSEMNVSTLELGDSALYLCASSGMEQSSYNEQFFGPGTRLTVL.

This clonotype has only a few counts. This chain connects TRBV20-1 to TRBJ1-2; tentative D call: TRBD1 (5 bases). Between the trimmed V and J ends, which lost 3 bases and 8 bases, there was a span of 16 bases. Germline V lookup: CDR1 DFQATT, CDR2 SNEGSKA (reference sequence). The CDR3 is 13 residues long. For the CDR3, the DNA is TGCAGTGCTAGGATCTCGGGACCCAGGGGCTACACCTTC. This gives the protein CSARISGPRGYTF.

The chain recombines TRBV5-1 with TRBJ2-7; D unclear. The CDR3 covers 14 residues. V dropped 5 bases and J dropped 6 bases, with 18 bases sitting between them. Germline assignment: CDR1 SGHRS and CDR2 YFSETQ. DNA of the CDR3: TGCGCCAGCAGGGTGGGCGAATCGGCCTCCGAGCAGTACGTC. It codes for CASRVGESASEQYV.

This clonotype came up many times. The chain combines TRBV24-1 with TRBJ1-4; D may be TRBD1 (6 bases). The length of the CDR3 is 13 residues. Looked up from germline, CDR1 is KGHDR and CDR2 is SFDVKD. V lost 3 bases and J 10 bases, leaving 11 bases between the germline ends. CDR3 region: CATSDPEGGKLFF. CDR3 bases: TGTGCCACCAGTGATCCTGAGGGGGGAAAACTGTTTTTT.